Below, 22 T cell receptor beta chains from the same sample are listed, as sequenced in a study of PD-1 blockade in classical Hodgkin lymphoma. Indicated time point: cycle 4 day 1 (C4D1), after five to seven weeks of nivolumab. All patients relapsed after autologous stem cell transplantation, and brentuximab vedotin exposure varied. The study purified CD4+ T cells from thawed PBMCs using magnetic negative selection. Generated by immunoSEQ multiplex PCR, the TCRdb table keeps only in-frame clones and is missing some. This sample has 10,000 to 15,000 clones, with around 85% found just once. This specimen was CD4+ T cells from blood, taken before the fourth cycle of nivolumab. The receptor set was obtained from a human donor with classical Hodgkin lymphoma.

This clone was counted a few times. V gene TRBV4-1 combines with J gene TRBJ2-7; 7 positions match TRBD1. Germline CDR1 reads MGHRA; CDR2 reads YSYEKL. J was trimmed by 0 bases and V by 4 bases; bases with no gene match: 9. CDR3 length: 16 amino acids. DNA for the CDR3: TGCGCCAGCAGCCCCGGGACAGTCTTTCGCTCCTACGAGCAGTACTTC. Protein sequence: CASSPGTVFRSYEQYF.

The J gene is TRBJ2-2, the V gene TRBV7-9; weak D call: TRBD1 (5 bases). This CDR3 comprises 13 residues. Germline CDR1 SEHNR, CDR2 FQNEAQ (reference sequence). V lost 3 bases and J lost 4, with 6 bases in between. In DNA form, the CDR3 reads TGTGCCAGCAGCTTGGACACCACCGGGGAGCTGTTTTTT. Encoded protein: CASSLDTTGELFF. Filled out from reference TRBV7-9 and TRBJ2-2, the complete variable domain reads DTGVSQNPRHKITKRGQNVTFRCDPISEHNRLYWYRQTLGQGPEFLTYFQNEAQLEKSRLLSDRFSAERPKGSFSTLEIQRTEQGDSAMYLCASSLDTTGELFFGEGSRLTVL.

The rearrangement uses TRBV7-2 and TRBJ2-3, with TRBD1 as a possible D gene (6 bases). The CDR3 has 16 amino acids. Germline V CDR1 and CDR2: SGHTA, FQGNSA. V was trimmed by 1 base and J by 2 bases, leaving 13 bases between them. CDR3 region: CASSLERGSPTDTQYF. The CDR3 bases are TGTGCCAGCAGCTTAGAAAGGGGGAGCCCCACAGATACGCAGTATTTT.

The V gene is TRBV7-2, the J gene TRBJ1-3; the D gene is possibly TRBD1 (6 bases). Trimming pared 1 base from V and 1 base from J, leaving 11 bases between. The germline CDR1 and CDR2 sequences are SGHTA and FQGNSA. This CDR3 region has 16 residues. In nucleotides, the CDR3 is TGTGCCAGCAGCTTAGAGGGGGGGACTTCTGGAAACACCATATATTTT. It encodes CASSLEGGTSGNTIYF. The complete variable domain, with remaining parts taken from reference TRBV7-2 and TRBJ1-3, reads GAGVSQSPSNKVTEKGKDVELRCDPISGHTALYWYRQSLGQGLEFLIYFQGNSAPDKSGLPSDRFSAERTGGSVSTLTIQRTQQEDSAVYLCASSLEGGTSGNTIYFGEGSWLTVV.

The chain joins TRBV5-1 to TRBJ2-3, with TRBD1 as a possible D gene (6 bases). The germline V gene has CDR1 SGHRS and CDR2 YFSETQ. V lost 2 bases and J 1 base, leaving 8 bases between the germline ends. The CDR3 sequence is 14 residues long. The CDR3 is CASSLGQRTDTQYF. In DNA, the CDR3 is TGCGCCAGCAGCTTAGGACAGCGCACAGATACGCAGTATTTT.

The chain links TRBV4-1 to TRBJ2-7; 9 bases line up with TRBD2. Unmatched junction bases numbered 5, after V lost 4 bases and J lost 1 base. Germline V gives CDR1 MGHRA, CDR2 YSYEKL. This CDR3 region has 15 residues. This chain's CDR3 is CASSRLAGASYEQYF. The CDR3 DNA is TGCGCCAGCAGCCGATTAGCGGGGGCATCCTACGAGCAGTACTTC.

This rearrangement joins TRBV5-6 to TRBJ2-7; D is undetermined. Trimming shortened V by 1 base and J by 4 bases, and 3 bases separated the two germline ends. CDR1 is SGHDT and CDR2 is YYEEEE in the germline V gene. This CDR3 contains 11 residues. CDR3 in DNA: TGTGCCAGCAGCTTGAGGTACGAGCAGTACTTC. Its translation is CASSLRYEQYF.

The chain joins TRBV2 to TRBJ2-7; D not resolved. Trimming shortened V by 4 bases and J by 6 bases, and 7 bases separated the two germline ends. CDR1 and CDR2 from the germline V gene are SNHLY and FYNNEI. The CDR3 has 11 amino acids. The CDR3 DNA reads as TGTGCCAGCAGTGCCCCCCGCGAGCAGTACTTC. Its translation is CASSAPREQYF.

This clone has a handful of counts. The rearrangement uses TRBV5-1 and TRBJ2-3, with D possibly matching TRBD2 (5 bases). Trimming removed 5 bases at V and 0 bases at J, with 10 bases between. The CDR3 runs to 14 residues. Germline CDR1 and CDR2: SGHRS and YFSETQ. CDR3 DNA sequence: TGCGCCAGCAGATCAGCGGCTAGCACAGATACGCAGTATTTT. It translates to CASRSAASTDTQYF.

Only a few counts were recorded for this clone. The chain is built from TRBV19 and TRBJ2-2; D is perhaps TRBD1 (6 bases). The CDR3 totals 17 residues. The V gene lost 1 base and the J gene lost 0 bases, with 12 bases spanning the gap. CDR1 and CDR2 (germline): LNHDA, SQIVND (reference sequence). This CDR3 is CASSIAGAFANTGELFF. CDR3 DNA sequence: TGTGCCAGTAGTATAGCAGGGGCGTTCGCGAACACCGGGGAGCTGTTTTTT.

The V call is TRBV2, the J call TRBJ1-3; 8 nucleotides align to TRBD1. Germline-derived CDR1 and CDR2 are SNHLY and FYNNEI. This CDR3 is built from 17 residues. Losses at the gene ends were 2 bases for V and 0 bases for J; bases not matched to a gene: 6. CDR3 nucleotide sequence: TGTGCCAGCAGTGAACAGGGACAGGCCTTCTCTGGAAACACCATATATTTT. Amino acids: CASSEQGQAFSGNTIYF.

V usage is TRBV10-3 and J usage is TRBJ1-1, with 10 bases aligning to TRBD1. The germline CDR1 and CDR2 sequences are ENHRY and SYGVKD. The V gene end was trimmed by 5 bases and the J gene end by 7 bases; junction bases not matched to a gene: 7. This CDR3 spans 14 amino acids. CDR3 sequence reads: CAISYRQGASEAFF. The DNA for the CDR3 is TGTGCCATCAGTTATAGACAGGGGGCGAGTGAAGCTTTCTTT.

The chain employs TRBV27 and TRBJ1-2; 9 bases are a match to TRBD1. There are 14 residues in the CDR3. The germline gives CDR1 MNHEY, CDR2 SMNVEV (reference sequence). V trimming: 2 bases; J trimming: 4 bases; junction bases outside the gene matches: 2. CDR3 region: CASSLTGGPYGYTF. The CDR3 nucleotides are TGTGCCAGCAGTTTAACAGGGGGCCCCTATGGCTACACCTTC.

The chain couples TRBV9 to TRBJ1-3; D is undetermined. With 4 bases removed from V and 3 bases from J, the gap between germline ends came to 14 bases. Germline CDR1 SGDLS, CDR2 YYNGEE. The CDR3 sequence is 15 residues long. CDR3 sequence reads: CASSTRTAGGNTIYF. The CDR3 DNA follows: TGTGCCAGCAGCACTCGGACCGCCGGTGGAAACACCATATATTTT.

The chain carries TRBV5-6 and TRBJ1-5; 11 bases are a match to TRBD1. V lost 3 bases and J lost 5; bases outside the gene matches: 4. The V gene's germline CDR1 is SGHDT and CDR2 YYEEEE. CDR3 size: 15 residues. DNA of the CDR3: TGTGCCAGCAGCTCACGGACAGGGGGCGATCAGCCCCAGCATTTT. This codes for CASSSRTGGDQPQHF.

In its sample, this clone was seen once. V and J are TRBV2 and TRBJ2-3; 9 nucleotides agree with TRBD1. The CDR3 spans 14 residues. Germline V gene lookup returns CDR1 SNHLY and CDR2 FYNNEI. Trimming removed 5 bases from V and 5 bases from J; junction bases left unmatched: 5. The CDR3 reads CASSLQGAEDTQYF. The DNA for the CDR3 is TGTGCCAGCAGTCTACAGGGGGCGGAAGATACGCAGTATTTT.

CDR3 in DNA: TGTGCCAGCACTAAGGTTGGGAACACTGAAGCTTTCTTT. Amino acids: CASTKVGNTEAFF. This chain links TRBV6-5 with TRBJ1-1; D gene uncertain. There are 13 residues in the CDR3. V gave up 7 bases and J gave up 1 base, with 10 bases separating them. The V gene's germline CDR1 is MNHEY and CDR2 SVGAGI.

The CDR3 DNA is TGCGCCAGCAGCTTGGCCAACAGGGACCTTCCCTACGAGCAGTACTTC. Its protein product is CASSLANRDLPYEQYF. The J gene is TRBJ2-7, the V gene TRBV5-1; a possible D gene is TRBD1 (6 bases). In germline, CDR1 is SGHRS, CDR2 YFSETQ. The CDR3 is made up of 16 amino acids. V was cut by 0 bases and J by 2 bases, with 15 bases left in between.

Written as DNA, the CDR3 is TGCGCCAGCAGCCAAGTACGCCGGACAGAAGGTTTCCGCACAGATACGCAGTATTTT. Translated, it gives CASSQVRRTEGFRTDTQYF. The J gene is TRBJ2-3, the V gene TRBV4-1; D perhaps matches TRBD1 (6 bases). The germline V gene has CDR1 MGHRA and CDR2 YSYEKL. The CDR3 extends over 19 amino acids. V was shortened by 1 base and J by 1 base, with 21 bases between the two germline ends.

In DNA form, the CDR3 reads TGTGCCAGCAGCTTACCCCGACGACAGGGGTCTAATGAAAAACTGTTTTTT. Amino acids: CASSLPRRQGSNEKLFF. V usage is TRBV7-9 and J usage is TRBJ1-4, with 8 bases matching TRBD1. V trimming: 2 bases; J trimming: 3 bases; junction bases outside the gene matches: 8. Germline CDR1 and CDR2: SEHNR and FQNEAQ (reference sequence). The CDR3 covers 17 residues.

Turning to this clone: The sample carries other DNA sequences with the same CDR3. The CDR3 DNA follows: TGTGCCGGGGCAGAGTCTAAGTACCAAGAGACCCAGTACTTC. Residues: CAGAESKYQETQYF. This sequence joins TRBV2 and TRBJ2-5; D might be TRBD1 (5 bases). The CDR3 has 14 residues. CDR1 is SNHLY, CDR2 FYNNEI, per germline. The V end lost 11 bases, the J end lost 0 bases, and 16 bases lay between the germline ends.

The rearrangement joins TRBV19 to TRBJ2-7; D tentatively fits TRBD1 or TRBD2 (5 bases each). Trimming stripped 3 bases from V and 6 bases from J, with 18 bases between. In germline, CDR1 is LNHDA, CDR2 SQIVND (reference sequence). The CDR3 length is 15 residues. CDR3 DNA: TGTGCCAGTAGTATTCGGGGACCCACCCCCTCCGAGCAGTACTTC. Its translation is CASSIRGPTPSEQYF.